A single sample gave rise to the 9 T cell receptor beta chains below, sequenced in a study of blood T cell repertoires in COVID-19. Some clones are missing from TCRdb's copy, which holds only in-frame ones; the method was immunoSEQ multiplex PCR. The repertoire includes about 230,000 clones, 65% to 90% of them detected once, and around 7% sits in the top ten. Specimen: peripheral blood. The source of these receptors is a woman between 45 and 65 years old with acute or convalescent COVID-19.

The chain couples TRBV15 to TRBJ1-4; a possible D gene is TRBD1 (6 bases). Per germline, CDR1 LNHNV and CDR2 YYDKDF (reference sequence). With 1 base removed from V and 8 bases from J, the gap between germline ends came to 14 bases. The CDR3 sequence is 15 residues long. The CDR3 is CATSRVQGHNEKLFF. The CDR3 bases are TGTGCCACCAGCAGAGTACAGGGTCATAACGAAAAACTGTTTTTT.

V gene TRBV2 combines with J gene TRBJ1-6; the D gene is possibly TRBD1 (5 bases). The CDR3 runs to 14 residues. Germline CDR1 reads SNHLY; CDR2 reads FYNNEI. The ends were cut back, 6 bases at V and 6 bases at J, with 12 bases in the middle. DNA for the CDR3: TGTGCCAGCAGAGAGGGGACTTCTAATTCACCCCTCCACTTT. Its protein product is CASREGTSNSPLHF.

The chain is built from TRBV2 and TRBJ2-1; a weak D match, TRBD2 (6 bases). This CDR3 has 13 amino acids. Trimming left V 3 bases short and J 10 bases short, with 13 bases between. Germline values: CDR1 SNHLY, CDR2 FYNNEI. CDR3 DNA sequence: TGTGCCAGCAGTGACTGGCGCGGGGACGAGCAGTTCTTC. This translates into CASSDWRGDEQFF.

This sequence joins TRBV7-2 and TRBJ2-7; 8 nucleotides align to TRBD2. V shed 0 bases and J 3 bases; nucleotides not matched to a gene: 4. This CDR3 contains 15 residues. The germline V gene encodes CDR1 SGHTA and CDR2 FQGNSA. This CDR3 reads CASSLASGINYEQYF. CDR3 DNA sequence: TGTGCCAGCAGCTTAGCTAGCGGGATTAACTACGAGCAGTACTTC.

V and J are TRBV2 and TRBJ1-6; D unclear. V lost 7 bases and J 6 bases, leaving 16 bases between the germline ends. The germline V gene encodes CDR1 SNHLY and CDR2 FYNNEI. The CDR3 spans 15 residues. The CDR3 region has the DNA TGTGCCAGCAACGGCCGGGGAGCTGCTAATTCACCCCTCCACTTT. Amino acid sequence: CASNGRGAANSPLHF.

The genes are TRBV12-3 or TRBV12-4 and TRBJ2-5; TRBD2 is a possible D gene (6 bases). The V end lost 1 base, the J end lost 4 bases, and 7 bases lay between the germline ends. The CDR3 runs 13 residues. The CDR3 DNA sequence: TGTGCCAGCAGTTTAGTGGGGGGAGAGACCCAGTACTTC. Its protein product is CASSLVGGETQYF.

The rearrangement links TRBV20-1 to TRBJ1-6; D ambiguous. CDR1 and CDR2 (germline): DFQATT, SNEGSKA (reference sequence). CDR3 length equals 16 residues. V lost 3 bases and J lost 1, with 13 bases in between. In DNA form, the CDR3 reads TGCAGTGCTAGTGTGAGGTTTGGTTCCTATAATTCACCCCTCCACTTT. This gives the protein CSASVRFGSYNSPLHF.

The chain links TRBV9 to TRBJ2-3; 7 bases map to TRBD2. From germline, CDR1 is SGDLS and CDR2 YYNGEE. The CDR3 has 15 amino acids. V lost 4 bases to trimming and J lost 0 bases; unmatched junction nucleotides: 5. CDR3 region: CASSRAGGSTDTQYF. Written as DNA, the CDR3 is TGTGCCAGCAGCCGGGCCGGGGGGAGCACAGATACGCAGTATTTT.

The CDR3 DNA sequence: TGCAGCGTTGGGACAGGGACTATCTACAATGAGCAGTTCTTC. Translating it yields CSVGTGTIYNEQFF. The J gene is TRBJ2-1, the V gene TRBV29-1, with D possibly matching TRBD1 (8 bases). Germline V lookup: CDR1 SQVTM, CDR2 ANQGSEA. The CDR3 runs 14 residues. V shed 4 bases and J shed 3 bases, with 13 bases lying between them.